The source of this TCR beta chain is a study of Ad26.COV2.S vaccination and SARS-CoV-2 variants. Points from the study as a whole: Comparable non-spike TCR breadth was observed in vaccine and placebo recipients. Reported findings describe substantial breadth in spike-specific CD8+ and CD4+ T cell responses following vaccination.

Of note for this clone: Its target is unknown.

Clones were read by immunoSEQ multiplex PCR, and TCRdb kept only the in-frame ones, dropping some. The sample lists about 350,000 clones, under 95% occurring once. The material was peripheral blood, obtained after recovery from COVID-19. This receptor was taken from a human donor who had recovered from COVID-19.

The CDR3 spells CASSEVHTNTEAFF. The CDR3 nucleotides are TGTGCCAGCAGTGAAGTGCACACGAACACTGAAGCTTTCTTT. The gene calls are TRBV2 and TRBJ1-1; no clear D gene. The CDR3 sequence is 14 residues long. CDR1 and CDR2 (germline): SNHLY, FYNNEI. V lost 1 base, J lost 1 base, and 7 bases lay in between. Drawing the rest from reference TRBV2 and TRBJ1-1, the complete variable domain is EPEVTQTPSHQVTQMGQEVILRCVPISNHLYFYWYRQILGQKVEFLVSFYNNEISEKSEIFDDQFSVERPDGSNFTLKIRSTKLEDSAMYFCASSEVHTNTEAFFGQGTRLTVV.